This T cell receptor beta chain was recovered during a study of T cells after yellow fever vaccination. The wider study: Where fractions had low cell numbers, libraries were prepared from them with the SMART-Seq v4 Ultra Low Input RNA kit.

Points from the study as a whole: A limited proportion of clonotypes was detected within both the CD4 and CD8 compartments. Though it reached lower strength, the secondary response hit its peak faster, day 5 versus 15.

A word on this clonotype: Its antigen is not known.

With V trimmed by 4 bases and J by 7 bases, 4 bases remained unmatched. The CDR3 extends over 13 amino acids. Germline CDR1 is LGHDT and CDR2 is YNNKEL (reference sequence). It was through 5'RACE template switching that TCR cDNA was made, with a universal primer site and UMIs added. Using its own MiXCR run on the 5' RACE reads, TCRdb lists one record per CDR3 protein. The repertoire includes a few hundred thousand distinct CDR3 sequences, around 13% of them detected once, and about 0.51% sits in the top ten. V and J are TRBV3-1 and TRBJ2-7, with 10 bases lining up with TRBD1. The TCR sequence derives from a man under 40 who received the YFV17D yellow fever vaccine. The sequencing used CD4+ T cells sorted from PBMCs, collected 45 days after the yellow fever booster vaccination. The CDR3 DNA follows: TGTGCCAGCAGCCGGACAGGGGGGTGGGAGCAGTACTTC. Its translation: CASSRTGGWEQYF.